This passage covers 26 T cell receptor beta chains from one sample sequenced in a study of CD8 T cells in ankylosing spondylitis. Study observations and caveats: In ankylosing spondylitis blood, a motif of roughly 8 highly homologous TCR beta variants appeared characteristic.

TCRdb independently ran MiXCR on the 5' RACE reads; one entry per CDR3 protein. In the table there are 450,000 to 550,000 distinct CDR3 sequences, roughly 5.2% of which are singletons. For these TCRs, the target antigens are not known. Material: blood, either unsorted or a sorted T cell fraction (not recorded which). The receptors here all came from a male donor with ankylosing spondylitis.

Written as DNA, the CDR3 is TGCGCCAGCAGCTTTACGGCGGGAGATCCGGAATACTTC. This translates into CASSFTAGDPEYF. The chain combines TRBV5-1 with TRBJ2-7; 7 bases match TRBD2. Trimming removed 2 bases from V and 13 bases from J; junction bases left unmatched: 12. Germline V lookup: CDR1 SGHRS, CDR2 YFSETQ. The CDR3 has 13 amino acids.

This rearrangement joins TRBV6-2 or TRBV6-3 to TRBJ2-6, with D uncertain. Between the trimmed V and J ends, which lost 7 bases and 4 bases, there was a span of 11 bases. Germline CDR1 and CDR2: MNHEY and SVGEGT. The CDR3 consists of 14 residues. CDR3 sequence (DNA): TGTGCCAGCAAGGCGCATGCCGGGGCCAACGTCCTGACTTTC. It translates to CASKAHAGANVLTF.

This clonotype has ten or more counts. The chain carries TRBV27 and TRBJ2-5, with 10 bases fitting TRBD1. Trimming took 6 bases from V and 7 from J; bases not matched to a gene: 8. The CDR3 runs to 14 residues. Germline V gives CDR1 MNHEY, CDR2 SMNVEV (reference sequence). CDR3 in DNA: TGTGCCAGCAGCCAAAGGACAGGGGGAGCGACCCAGTACTTC. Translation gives CASSQRTGGATQYF.

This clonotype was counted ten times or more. DNA of the CDR3: TGCAGTGCCCACTCGGGCTACACAGAGACCCAGTACTTC. Amino acid sequence: CSAHSGYTETQYF. The rearrangement joins TRBV20-1 to TRBJ2-5; D call uncertain. Germline V gene sequence: CDR1 DFQATT, CDR2 SNEGSKA (reference sequence). The CDR3 totals 13 residues. The germline V and J ends were trimmed by 6 bases and 4 bases, with 15 bases remaining between them.

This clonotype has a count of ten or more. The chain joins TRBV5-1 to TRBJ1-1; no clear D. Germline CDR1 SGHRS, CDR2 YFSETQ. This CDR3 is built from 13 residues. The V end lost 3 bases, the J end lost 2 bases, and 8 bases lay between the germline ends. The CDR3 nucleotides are TGCGCCAGCAGCTGGGCGGACAACACTGAAGCTTTCTTT. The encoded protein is CASSWADNTEAFF.

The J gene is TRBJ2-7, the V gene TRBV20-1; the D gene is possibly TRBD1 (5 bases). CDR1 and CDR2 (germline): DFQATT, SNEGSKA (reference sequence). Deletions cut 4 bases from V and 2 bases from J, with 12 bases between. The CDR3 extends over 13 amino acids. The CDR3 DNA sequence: TGCAGTGCTATAGGCAGGGCCCCCTACGAGCAGTACTTC. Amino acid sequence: CSAIGRAPYEQYF.

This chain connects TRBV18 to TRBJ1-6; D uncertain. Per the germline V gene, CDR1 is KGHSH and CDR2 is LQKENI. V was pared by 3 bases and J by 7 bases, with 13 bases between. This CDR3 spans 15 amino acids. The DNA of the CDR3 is TGTGCCAGCTCACCGTGGCAGCCACCCAATTCACCCCTCCACTTT. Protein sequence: CASSPWQPPNSPLHF.

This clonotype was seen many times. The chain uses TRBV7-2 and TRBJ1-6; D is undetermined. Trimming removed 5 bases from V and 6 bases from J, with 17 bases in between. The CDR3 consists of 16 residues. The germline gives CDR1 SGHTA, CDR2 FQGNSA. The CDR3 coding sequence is TGTGCCAGCAGCCCATCCGGTAGGAGCAGTAATTCACCCCTCCACTTT. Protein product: CASSPSGRSSNSPLHF.

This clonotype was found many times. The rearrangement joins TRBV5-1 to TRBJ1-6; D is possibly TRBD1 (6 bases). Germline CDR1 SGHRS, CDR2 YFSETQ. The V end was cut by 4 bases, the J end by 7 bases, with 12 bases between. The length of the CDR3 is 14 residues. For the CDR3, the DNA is TGCGCCAGCAGCCCCGCGGGGGCGAATTCACCCCTCCACTTT. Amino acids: CASSPAGANSPLHF.

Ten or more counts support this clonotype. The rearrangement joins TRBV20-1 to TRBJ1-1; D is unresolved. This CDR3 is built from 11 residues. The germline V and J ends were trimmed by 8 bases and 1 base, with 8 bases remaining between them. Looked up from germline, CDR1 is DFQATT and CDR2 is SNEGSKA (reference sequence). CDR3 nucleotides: TGCAGTCTGCCTGGGAACACTGAAGCTTTCTTT. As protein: CSLPGNTEAFF.

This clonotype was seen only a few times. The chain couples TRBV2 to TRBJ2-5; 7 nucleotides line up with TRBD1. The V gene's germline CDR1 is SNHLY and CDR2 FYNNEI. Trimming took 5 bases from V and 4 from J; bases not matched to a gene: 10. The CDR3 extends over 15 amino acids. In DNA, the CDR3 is TGTGCCAGCAGTCTAGGACAGGCTTGGGGAGAGACCCAGTACTTC. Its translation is CASSLGQAWGETQYF.

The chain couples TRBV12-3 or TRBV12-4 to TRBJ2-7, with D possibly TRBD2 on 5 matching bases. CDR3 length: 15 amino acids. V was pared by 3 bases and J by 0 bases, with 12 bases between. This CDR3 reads CASSFRGFGSYEQYF. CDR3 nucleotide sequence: TGTGCCAGCAGTTTTAGAGGGTTTGGCTCCTACGAGCAGTACTTC.

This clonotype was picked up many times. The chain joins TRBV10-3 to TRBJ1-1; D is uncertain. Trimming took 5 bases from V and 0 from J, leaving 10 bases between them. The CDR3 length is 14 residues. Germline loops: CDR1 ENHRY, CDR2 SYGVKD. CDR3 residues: CAISRLGMNTEAFF. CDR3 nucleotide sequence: TGTGCCATCAGTAGACTGGGAATGAACACTGAAGCTTTCTTT.

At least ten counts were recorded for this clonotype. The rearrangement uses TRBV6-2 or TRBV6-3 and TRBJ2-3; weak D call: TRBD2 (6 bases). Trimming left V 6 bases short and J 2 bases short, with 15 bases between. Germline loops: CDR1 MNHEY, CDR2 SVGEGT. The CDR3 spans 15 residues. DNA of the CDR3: TGTGCCAGCAGGGAGCGGGTGACTACCACAGATACGCAGTATTTT. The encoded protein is CASRERVTTTDTQYF.

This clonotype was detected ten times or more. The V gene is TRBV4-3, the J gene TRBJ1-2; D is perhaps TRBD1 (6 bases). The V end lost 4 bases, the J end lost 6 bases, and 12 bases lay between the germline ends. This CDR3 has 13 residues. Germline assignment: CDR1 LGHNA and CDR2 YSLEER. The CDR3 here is CASSREQGHGYTF. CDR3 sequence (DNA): TGCGCCAGCAGCCGGGAACAGGGCCATGGCTACACCTTC.

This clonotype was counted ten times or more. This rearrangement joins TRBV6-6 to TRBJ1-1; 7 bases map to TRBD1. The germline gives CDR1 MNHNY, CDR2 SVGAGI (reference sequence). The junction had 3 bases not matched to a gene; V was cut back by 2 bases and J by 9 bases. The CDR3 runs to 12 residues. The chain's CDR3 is CASSYEGAKAFF. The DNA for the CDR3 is TGTGCCAGCAGTTACGAGGGGGCAAAAGCTTTCTTT.

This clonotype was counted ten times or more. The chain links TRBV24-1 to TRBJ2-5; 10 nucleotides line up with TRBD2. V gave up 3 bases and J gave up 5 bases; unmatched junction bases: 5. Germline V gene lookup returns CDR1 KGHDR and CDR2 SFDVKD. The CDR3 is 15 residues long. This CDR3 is CATSDTLAGDETQYF. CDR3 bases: TGTGCCACCAGTGATACCCTAGCGGGAGATGAGACCCAGTACTTC.

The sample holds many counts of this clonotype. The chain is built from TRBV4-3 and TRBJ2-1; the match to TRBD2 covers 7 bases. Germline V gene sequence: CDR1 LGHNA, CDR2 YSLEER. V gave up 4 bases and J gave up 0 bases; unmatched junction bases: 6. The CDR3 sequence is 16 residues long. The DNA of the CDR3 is TGCGCCAGCAGCCGCTTAGCGGGCACCTCCTACAATGAGCAGTTCTTC. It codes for CASSRLAGTSYNEQFF.

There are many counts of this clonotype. The CDR3 coding sequence is TGCGCCAGCAGCCTCGAAACGGTTCTCGAGCAGTACTTC. The encoded protein is CASSLETVLEQYF. The chain is built from TRBV5-1 and TRBJ2-7; D ambiguous. The CDR3 sequence is 13 residues long. Germline V gene sequence: CDR1 SGHRS, CDR2 YFSETQ. Trimming took 4 bases from V and 6 from J, leaving 14 bases between them.

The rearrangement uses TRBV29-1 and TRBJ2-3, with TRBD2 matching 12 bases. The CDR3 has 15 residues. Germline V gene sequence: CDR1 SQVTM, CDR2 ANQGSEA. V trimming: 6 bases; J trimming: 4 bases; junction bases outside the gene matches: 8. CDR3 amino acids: CSVQTSGGRADTQYF. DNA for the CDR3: TGCAGCGTCCAGACTAGCGGGGGAAGGGCAGATACGCAGTATTTT.

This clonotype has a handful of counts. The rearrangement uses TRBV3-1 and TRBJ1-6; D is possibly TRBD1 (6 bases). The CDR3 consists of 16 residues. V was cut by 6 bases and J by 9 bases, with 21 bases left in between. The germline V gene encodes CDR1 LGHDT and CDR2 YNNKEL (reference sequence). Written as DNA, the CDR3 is TGTGCCAGCAGTCAATGGACAGCCTATGGGGGTTCACCCCTCCACTTT. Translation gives CASSQWTAYGGSPLHF.

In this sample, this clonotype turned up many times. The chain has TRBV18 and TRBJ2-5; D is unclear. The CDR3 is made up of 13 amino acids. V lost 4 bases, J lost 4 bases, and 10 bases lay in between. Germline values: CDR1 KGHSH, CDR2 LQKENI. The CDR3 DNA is TGTGCCAGCTCACTTACCGCAACAGAGACCCAGTACTTC. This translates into CASSLTATETQYF.

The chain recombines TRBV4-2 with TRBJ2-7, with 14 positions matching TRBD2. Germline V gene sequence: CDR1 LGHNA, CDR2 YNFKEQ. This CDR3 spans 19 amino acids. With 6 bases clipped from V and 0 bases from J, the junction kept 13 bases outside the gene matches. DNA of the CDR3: TGTGCCAGCAGACTCCGAGCTGGACTAGCGGGAGGTAGCTCCTACGAGCAGTACTTC. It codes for CASRLRAGLAGGSSYEQYF.

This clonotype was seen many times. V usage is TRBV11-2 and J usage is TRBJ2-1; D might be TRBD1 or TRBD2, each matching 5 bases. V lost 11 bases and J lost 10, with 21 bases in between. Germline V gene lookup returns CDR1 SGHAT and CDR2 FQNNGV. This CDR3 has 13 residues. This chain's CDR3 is CAGGVTGYREQFF. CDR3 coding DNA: TGTGCCGGGGGTGTTACGGGTTACAGGGAGCAGTTCTTC.

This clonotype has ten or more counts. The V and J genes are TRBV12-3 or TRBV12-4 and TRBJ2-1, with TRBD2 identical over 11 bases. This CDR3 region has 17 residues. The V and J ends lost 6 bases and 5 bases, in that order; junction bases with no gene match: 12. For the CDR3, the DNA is TGTGCCAGCAGACTAACAAGGAGGGGACTAGCGGACAATGAGCAGTTCTTC. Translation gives CASRLTRRGLADNEQFF.

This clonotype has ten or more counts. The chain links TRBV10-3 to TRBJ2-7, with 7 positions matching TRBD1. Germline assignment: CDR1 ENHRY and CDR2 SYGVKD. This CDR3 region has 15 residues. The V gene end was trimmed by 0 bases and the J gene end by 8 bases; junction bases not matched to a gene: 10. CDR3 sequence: CAISESGGEYQKQYF. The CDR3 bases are TGTGCCATCAGTGAGTCAGGGGGCGAGTATCAAAAGCAGTACTTC.